Listed here is a single TCR beta chain. How the authors handled the data: For nucleated cells, counts were estimated from reference gene primer amplification. Using immunoSEQ multiplex PCR, the repertoire was profiled, and TCRdb retains in-frame clones only, with some absent. The DNA gave D and trimming, while V, J and clone size come from that table. The data show roughly 89,000 clones, 80% seen once. This sample stems from a study of blood T cell repertoires in COVID-19. Study summary: T cells, B-cell-depleted T cells, or PBMCs provided the cDNA or gDNA that served as material.

Sequencing was performed on peripheral blood. The sequence derives from a woman in her 70s with acute or convalescent COVID-19.

CDR3: CASSLQGDQPQHF. CDR3 bases: TGTGCCAGTAGCTTACAGGGAGATCAGCCCCAGCATTTT. This chain links TRBV19 with TRBJ1-5, with TRBD1 as a possible D gene (6 bases). Germline V gene data show CDR1 as LNHDA and CDR2 as SQIVND (reference sequence). Trimming pared 6 bases from V and 5 bases from J, leaving 11 bases between. The CDR3 has 13 amino acids.